The clone carrying this T cell receptor beta chain was found a few times. This sample includes further DNA sequences coding for the same CDR3. Assay used: immunoSEQ multiplex PCR; TCRdb lists only in-frame clones, some missing. The data hold around 550,000 clones, with approximately 95% observed a single time. The germline CDR1 and CDR2 sequences are MGHRA and YSYEKL. The trim removed 5 bases at V and 6 bases at J, leaving 6 bases unmatched. The CDR3 spans 14 residues. As defined, naive CD8 cells were CD45RO-negative and positively selected for CCR7, with terminally differentiated effector memory CD45RA+ cells excluded. The source of the sample is a study of shared clonotypes between healthy human individuals.

Specimen: naive CD8+ T cells sorted from blood. The chain employs TRBV4-1 and TRBJ1-5; the match to TRBD1 covers 8 bases. This TCR derives from a woman aged 30 to 39 in good health. Here the CDR3 reads CASSYDRGSQPQHF. Written as DNA, the CDR3 is TGCGCCAGCAGCTACGACAGGGGATCTCAGCCCCAGCATTTT.